A single T cell receptor beta chain is shown here with its context. Within the sample, other DNA sequences also encode this same CDR3. The sample is drawn from a study of blood T cell repertoires in COVID-19. Study details: Material from acute and convalescent COVID-19 was sourced from the United States, Italy and Spain.

Looked up from germline, CDR1 is SGHTA and CDR2 is FQGNSA. The CDR3 sequence is 18 residues long. V lost 5 bases and J lost 4; bases outside the gene matches: 16. Authors' processing steps: It was from reference gene primer amplification that nucleated cell counts were estimated. TCRdb's copy holds only in-frame clones and misses some; the assay was immunoSEQ multiplex PCR. That table is the source of V, J and clone size, and D and trimming were worked out from the DNA. The sample holds roughly 400,000 clones, around 87% seen once. Two negative PCRs, clearance, or symptom resolution characterized the recovered Cohort 3 donors.

The chain has TRBV7-2 and TRBJ2-7, with 11 nucleotides matching TRBD2. The receptor was isolated from a young man who had recovered from COVID-19. Material: PBMCs or T cells enriched from blood (not recorded which). The CDR3: CASSPLGLAGGMIYEQYF. The CDR3 bases are TGTGCCAGCAGCCCCCTGGGGCTAGCGGGAGGAATGATTTACGAGCAGTACTTC.